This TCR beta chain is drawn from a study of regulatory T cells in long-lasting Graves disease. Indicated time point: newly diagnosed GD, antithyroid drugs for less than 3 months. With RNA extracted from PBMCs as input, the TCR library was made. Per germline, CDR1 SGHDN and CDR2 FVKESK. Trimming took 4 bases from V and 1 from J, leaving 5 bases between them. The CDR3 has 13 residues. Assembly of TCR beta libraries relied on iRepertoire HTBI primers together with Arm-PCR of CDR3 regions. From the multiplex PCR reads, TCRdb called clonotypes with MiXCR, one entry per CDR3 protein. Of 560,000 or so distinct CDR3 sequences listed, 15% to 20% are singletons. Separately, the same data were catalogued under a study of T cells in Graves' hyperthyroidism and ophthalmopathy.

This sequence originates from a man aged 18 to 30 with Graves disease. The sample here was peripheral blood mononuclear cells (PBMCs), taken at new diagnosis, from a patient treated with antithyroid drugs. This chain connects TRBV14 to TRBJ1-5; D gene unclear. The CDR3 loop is CASSRFSNQPQHF. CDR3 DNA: TGTGCCAGCAGCCGGTTCAGCAATCAGCCCCAGCATTTT.